The 20 T cell receptor beta chains presented below share a single source sample, sequenced in a study of blood T cell repertoires in COVID-19. Profiled with immunoSEQ multiplex PCR; TCRdb holds only in-frame clones, not every one. The table shows fewer than 250,000 clones, with roughly nine tenths occurring only once. Sequencing was performed on peripheral blood. All receptors come from a woman aged 45-65 years with acute or convalescent COVID-19.

The chain joins TRBV12-3 or TRBV12-4 to TRBJ2-5; possibly TRBD1 for D (5 bases). The ends were cut back, 7 bases at V and 4 bases at J, with 13 bases in the middle. There are 13 residues in the CDR3. In DNA, the CDR3 is TGTGCCAGCACCAGGGTTCCGCGAGAGACCCAGTACTTC. Its translation: CASTRVPRETQYF.

This chain joins TRBV7-5 and TRBJ1-1; the tabulated D call, TRBD1, remains unverified against the DNA. TRBV7-5 is a known pseudogene. This CDR3 region has 18 residues. CDR3 DNA: TGTGTCAGAAGCTTAGCAAGGGGGGACAGGGGGAAGAACACTGAAGCTTTCTTT. Amino acid sequence: CVRSLARGDRGKNTEAFF.

V is TRBV6-6 and J is TRBJ1-2; no clear D. V was pared by 2 bases and J by 6 bases, with 16 bases between. The CDR3 runs 15 residues. Germline V gives CDR1 MNHNY, CDR2 SVGAGI (reference sequence). The CDR3 sequence is CASSYGTPQDHGYTF. CDR3 bases: TGTGCCAGCAGTTACGGCACTCCCCAGGATCATGGCTACACCTTC.

The chain recombines TRBV19 with TRBJ2-1, with 8 positions matching TRBD2. The CDR3 is 16 amino acids. Germline V lookup: CDR1 LNHDA, CDR2 SQIVND (reference sequence). Germline trimming cut 7 bases from V and 10 bases from J; bases unmatched to any gene: 18. CDR3 region: CASTSGLGAGEFEQFF. As DNA, the CDR3 is TGTGCCAGTACCTCCGGACTGGGAGCGGGGGAATTCGAGCAGTTCTTC.

This chain's CDR3 is CASSLWGLGEKLFF. The DNA for the CDR3 is TGCGCCAGCAGCCTCTGGGGGCTCGGTGAAAAACTGTTTTTT. The gene calls are TRBV4-1 and TRBJ1-4; the D gene is possibly TRBD1 (6 bases). Germline CDR1 is MGHRA and CDR2 is YSYEKL. This CDR3 has 14 amino acids. V was shortened by 4 bases and J by 7 bases, with 13 bases between the two germline ends.

The CDR3 loop reads CASSPTSADWQFF. For the CDR3, the DNA is TGTGCCAGCAGCCCTACTAGCGCGGACTGGCAGTTCTTC. This rearrangement joins TRBV7-9 to TRBJ2-1; 7 bases match TRBD2. This CDR3 spans 13 amino acids. Germline loops: CDR1 SEHNR, CDR2 FQNEAQ (reference sequence). J gave up 12 bases and V 5 bases, and 10 bases lay outside the gene matches.

The rearrangement uses TRBV24-1 and TRBJ2-5, with D tentatively TRBD1 (5 bases). CDR1 and CDR2 (germline): KGHDR, SFDVKD. V lost 4 bases and J lost 1, with 9 bases in between. The CDR3 is 14 amino acids. The CDR3 protein is CATSESGAQETQYF. The CDR3 nucleotides read TGTGCCACCAGTGAAAGTGGGGCCCAAGAGACCCAGTACTTC.

V and J are TRBV10-2 and TRBJ2-7; 11 nucleotides line up with TRBD2. Trimming at V came to 10 bases and at J to 6 bases, leaving 8 bases not matched to a gene. This CDR3 comprises 13 residues. Germline V gene sequence: CDR1 WSHSY, CDR2 SAAADI. The CDR3 DNA sequence: TGCGCCACCGAAATAGCGGGAGGGACCGAGCAGTACTTC. Amino acids: CATEIAGGTEQYF.

This clone was observed a few times. V gene TRBV10-3 combines with J gene TRBJ1-5; 11 bases map to TRBD1. Germline V gene lookup returns CDR1 ENHRY and CDR2 SYGVKD. The CDR3 loop spans 16 amino acids. Trimming removed 0 bases from V and 6 bases from J; junction bases left unmatched: 4. The DNA of the CDR3 is TGTGCCATCAGTGAGTCGCGGACAGGGGGCTTTCAGCCCCAGCATTTT. Translated, it gives CAISESRTGGFQPQHF.

The rearrangement joins TRBV6-1 to TRBJ2-7; 11 bases fit TRBD1. The CDR3 contains 15 residues. The V segment lost 2 bases and the J segment 2 bases; nucleotides outside the gene matches: 2. Per germline, CDR1 MNHNS and CDR2 SASEGT. This CDR3 is CASSEWGQGAYEQYF. The CDR3 coding sequence is TGTGCCAGCAGTGAATGGGGACAGGGGGCCTACGAGCAGTACTTC.

The V gene is TRBV11-3, the J gene TRBJ2-2; TRBD2 is a possible D gene (6 bases). V lost 3 bases to trimming and J lost 5 bases, with 13 bases between them. The CDR3 is made up of 15 amino acids. Looked up from germline, CDR1 is SGHNT and CDR2 is YENEEA. The CDR3, as DNA: TGTGCCAGCAGCTTCGTTTCCGCGGGAACCGGGGAGCTGTTTTTT. Translation gives CASSFVSAGTGELFF.

The genes are TRBV7-9 and TRBJ1-2, with 9 bases matching TRBD1. V lost 5 bases and J lost 5; bases outside the gene matches: 12. CDR1 and CDR2 (germline): SEHNR, FQNEAQ (reference sequence). CDR3 length: 16 residues. CDR3 bases: TGTGCCAGCAGCCGAACCGCGGGGACAGGGAGGTATGGCTACACCTTC. This gives the protein CASSRTAGTGRYGYTF.

The DNA of the CDR3 is TGTGCCAGCAGTGCACCGTCCCCCGGGGGCACCGGGGAGCTGTTTTTT. The encoded protein is CASSAPSPGGTGELFF. V usage is TRBV6-1 and J usage is TRBJ2-2, with D possibly TRBD2 on 6 matching bases. Trimming removed 4 bases at V and 4 bases at J, with 16 bases between. The germline CDR1 and CDR2 sequences are MNHNS and SASEGT. CDR3 length: 16 amino acids.

J is TRBJ2-3 and V is TRBV19; the D gene is possibly TRBD2 (5 bases). In germline, CDR1 is LNHDA, CDR2 SQIVND (reference sequence). The CDR3 spans 14 residues. The V end was cut by 10 bases, the J end by 3 bases, with 17 bases between. This CDR3 reads CATKPPGSTDTQYF. DNA for the CDR3: TGTGCCACAAAACCGCCGGGGTCTACAGATACGCAGTATTTT.

The chain combines TRBV6-5 with TRBJ1-2; 7 bases are a match to TRBD1. The J segment lost 3 bases and the V segment lost 0 bases, leaving 7 bases of the junction unmatched. The CDR3 runs to 16 residues. The germline V gene has CDR1 MNHEY and CDR2 SVGAGI. Here the CDR3 reads CASSYSGQPVDYGYTF. The CDR3 coding sequence is TGTGCCAGCAGTTACTCGGGACAGCCGGTAGACTATGGCTACACCTTC.

V usage is TRBV10-3 and J usage is TRBJ1-1; D is undetermined. Germline V gene data show CDR1 as ENHRY and CDR2 as SYGVKD. The ends were cut back, 2 bases at V and 8 bases at J, with 6 bases in the middle. This CDR3 has 11 amino acids. The CDR3 DNA reads TGTGCCATCAGTGAGGGAGGGGAAGCTTTCTTT. Residues: CAISEGGEAFF.

The chain employs TRBV5-4 and TRBJ2-1, with TRBD2 as a possible D gene (7 bases). The CDR3 is 15 amino acids. Trimming took 5 bases from V and 5 from J, leaving 17 bases between them. Looked up from germline, CDR1 is SGHNT and CDR2 is YYREEE (reference sequence). In DNA, the CDR3 is TGTGCCAGCAGTCCTGGGGGCGGGGGACACAATGAGCAGTTCTTC. Its protein is CASSPGGGGHNEQFF.

This chain uses TRBV25-1 with TRBJ2-7; D might be TRBD1 (7 bases). V gave up 1 base and J gave up 2 bases, with 18 bases separating them. Per the germline V gene, CDR1 is MGHDK and CDR2 is SYGVNS. The CDR3 spans 17 residues. CDR3 sequence reads: CASSESPPAGQPYEQYF. As DNA, the CDR3 is TGTGCCAGCAGTGAATCCCCACCTGCGGGACAGCCCTACGAGCAGTACTTC.

This clone was seen a handful of times. This chain links TRBV19 with TRBJ1-4; 7 bases map to TRBD1. With 5 bases clipped from V and 0 bases from J, the junction kept 3 bases outside the gene matches. The CDR3 totals 15 residues. From germline, CDR1 is LNHDA and CDR2 SQIVND (reference sequence). CDR3 region: CASSAGQATNEKLFF. The CDR3 nucleotides are TGTGCCAGTAGTGCCGGACAGGCAACTAATGAAAAACTGTTTTTT.

V usage is TRBV21-1 and J usage is TRBJ1-3; the table assigns TRBD1, which was not confirmed against the DNA. TRBV21-1 is flagged as a pseudogene. The CDR3 has 16 residues. The chain's CDR3 is CASSKAQGSSGNTIYF. In nucleotides, the CDR3 is TGTGCCAGCAGCAAAGCGCAGGGTAGCTCTGGAAACACCATATATTTT.